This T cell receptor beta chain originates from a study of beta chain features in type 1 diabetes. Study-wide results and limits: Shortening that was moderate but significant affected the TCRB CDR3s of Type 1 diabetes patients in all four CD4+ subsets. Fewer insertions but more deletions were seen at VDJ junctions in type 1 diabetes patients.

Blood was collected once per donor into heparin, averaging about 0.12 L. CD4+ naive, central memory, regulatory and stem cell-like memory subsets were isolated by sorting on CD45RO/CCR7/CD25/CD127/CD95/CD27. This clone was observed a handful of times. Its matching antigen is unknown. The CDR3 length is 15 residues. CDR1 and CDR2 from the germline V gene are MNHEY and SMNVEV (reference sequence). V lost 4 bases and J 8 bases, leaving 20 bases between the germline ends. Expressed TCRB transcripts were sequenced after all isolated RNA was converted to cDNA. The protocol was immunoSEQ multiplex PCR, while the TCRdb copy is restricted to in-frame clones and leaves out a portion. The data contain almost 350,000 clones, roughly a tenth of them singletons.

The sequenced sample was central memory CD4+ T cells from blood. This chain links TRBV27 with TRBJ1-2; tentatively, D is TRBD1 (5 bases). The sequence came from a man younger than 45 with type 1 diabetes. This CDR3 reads CASSSSRTGLRGYTF. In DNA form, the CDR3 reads TGTGCCAGCAGTTCCTCCCGGACGGGACTTAGAGGCTACACCTTC.